This TCR beta chain comes out of a study of technical replicates of blood from several donors. For this clone: The junction differs from germline at one of its ends, possibly a read error.

The repertoire was sequenced with immunoSEQ multiplex PCR; TCRdb's copy has only in-frame clones and lacks some. The sample has around 97,000 clones, about 96% seen once. Germline V CDR1 and CDR2: SNHLY, FYNNEI. The CDR3 extends over 13 amino acids. V gene TRBV2 combines with J gene TRBJ1-2; D possibly corresponds to TRBD1 (6 bases). Sequenced input: T cells isolated from PBMCs. This sequence originates from a human donor in good health. The CDR3 is CASSTEQGRGISF. DNA for the CDR3: TGTGCCAGCAGTACTGAACAGGGCCGAGGAATCTCCTTC.